This is a list of T cell receptor beta chains from one sample in a study of memory CD4+ T cells and cytomegalovirus serostatus. Sequenced by immunoSEQ multiplex PCR; TCRdb stores in-frame clones only, minus some. This sample has tens of thousands of clones, with about 70% found just once. The sequencing input was memory CD4+ T cells from blood. These TCRs come from an adult in good health and CMV-seropositive. Both conserved end residues are part of each CDR3. The D gene is left open where the match is weak. For some rows the clone size is stated as once, few or many, or as a class when expanded; others skip it.

J gene | V gene | clone size | D gene | CDR3 DNA | CDR3 protein
TRBJ2-3 | TRBV2 | NA | TRBD2 | TGTGCCAGCATGGGGGAGGGGCTCACAGATACGCAGTATTTT | CASMGEGLTDTQYF
TRBJ1-4 | TRBV10-3 | NA | NA | TGTGCCATCAGCAAGGGGATCGGGGCTAATGAAAAACTGTTTTTT | CAISKGIGANEKLFF
TRBJ2-3 | TRBV6-1 | few | NA | TGTGCCAGCAGTGTGGGGACGTATGGCACAGATACGCAGTATTTT | CASSVGTYGTDTQYF
TRBJ1-1 | TRBV19 | few | NA | TGTGCCAGTAGCACCCCAGGGGCTAATACTGAAGCTTTCTTT | CASSTPGANTEAFF
TRBJ1-6 | TRBV5-1 | NA | NA | TGCGCCAGCAAGCTCGCGTACTCCTCCTATAATTCACCCCTCCACTTT | CASKLAYSSYNSPLHF
TRBJ1-2 | TRBV10-1 | few | NA | TGCGCCAGCAGCGAAAAACAGGGTTCAGGGGGCTACACCTTC | CASSEKQGSGGYTF
TRBJ2-7 | TRBV7-6 | NA | TRBD1 | TGTGCCAGCAGCTCCCAGACAGGGGATAGTATATACGAGCAGTACTTC | CASSSQTGDSIYEQYF
TRBJ1-5 | TRBV7-8 | NA | NA | TGTGCCAGCAGCTTCACAGGCAATAGCAATCAGCCCCAGCATTTT | CASSFTGNSNQPQHF
TRBJ2-3 | TRBV6-1 | few | NA | TGTGCCCTAATTCGGCCTGGAGATACGCAGTATTTT | CALIRPGDTQYF
TRBJ1-6 | TRBV18 | NA | TRBD1 | TGTGCCAGCTCACCGTTACAGGGGCCGGGATCACCCCTCCACTTT | CASSPLQGPGSPLHF
TRBJ1-2 | TRBV28 | NA | NA | TGTGCCAGCCGGTACTTGTATGGCTACACCTTC | CASRYLYGYTF
TRBJ2-3 | TRBV5-4 | NA | NA | TGTGCCAGCAGCTTGTCCCTCGCAGATACGCAGTATTTT | CASSLSLADTQYF
TRBJ1-5 | TRBV4-1 | NA | TRBD1 | TGCGCCAGCAGCCGGGTGATAGCGGGGACAGGCAATCAGCCCCAGCATTTT | CASSRVIAGTGNQPQHF
TRBJ1-1 | TRBV5-4 | few | NA | TGTGCCAGCAGCTTTCCCCGCGGGGAGGATACTGAAGCTTTCTTT | CASSFPRGEDTEAFF
TRBJ2-5 | TRBV10-2 | NA | TRBD1 | TGCGCCAGCAGTGAGTTGGGACAGGGGGTTGAGAATGAGGAAGAGACCCAGTACTTC | CASSELGQGVENEEETQYF
TRBJ1-2 | TRBV4-2 | NA | NA | TGTGCCAGCAGCCAAGGGACAGTTTTTTCTGGCTACACCTTC | CASSQGTVFSGYTF
TRBJ1-1 | TRBV7-7 | few | NA | TGTGCTAGCAGCCCCGGACTGAACACTGAAGCTTTCTTT | CASSPGLNTEAFF
TRBJ1-5 | TRBV10-1 | NA | NA | TGCGCCAGCAGTGAGTCTGGAGGGGAAGGCAATCAGCCCCAGCATTTT | CASSESGGEGNQPQHF
TRBJ2-3 | TRBV2 | NA | NA | TGTGCCAGCAGTGAGCGACTAGTTAGTTCAGATACGCAGTATTTT | CASSERLVSSDTQYF
TRBJ2-1 | TRBV6-5 | NA | TRBD2 | TGTGCCACCACAGCGGGGGAATACTCCTACAATGAGCAGTTCTTC | CATTAGEYSYNEQFF
TRBJ1-2 | TRBV27 | NA | TRBD1 | TGTGCCAGCAGTTCGGGGACAGGGTCGGGCTATGGCTACACCTTC | CASSSGTGSGYGYTF
TRBJ2-7 | TRBV27 | NA | NA | TGTGCCAGCAGTAGACGCTATGACTTCGAGCAGTACTTC | CASSRRYDFEQYF
TRBJ2-7 | TRBV7-2 | NA | NA | TGTGCCAGCAGCTTAAAAGTCCCCACCTACGAGCAGTACTTC | CASSLKVPTYEQYF
TRBJ2-7 | TRBV6-5 | NA | NA | TGTGCCAGCAGTTACTCGACGGGGGGCCCCGAGCAGTACTTC | CASSYSTGGPEQYF
TRBJ2-3 | TRBV10-3 | once | TRBD2 | TGTGCCATCCAGACTGGGGGGGTGGCAGATACGCAGTATTTT | CAIQTGGVADTQYF
TRBJ2-5 | TRBV5-8 | NA | TRBD1 | TGTGCCAGCAGCCTGACAGGGCTAGAGACCCAGTACTTC | CASSLTGLETQYF
TRBJ2-3 | TRBV19 | once | TRBD1 | TGTGCCAGTAGTCTAGCCGGGACAGGGAGAGATACGCAGTATTTT | CASSLAGTGRDTQYF
TRBJ2-1 | TRBV9 | NA | TRBD2 | TGTGCCAGCAGCGTTTTGGGAGGGGATGAGCAGTTCTTC | CASSVLGGDEQFF
TRBJ1-1 | TRBV5-1 | NA | NA | TGCGCCAGCTTTAAAGAGATGAACACTGAAGCTTTCTTT | CASFKEMNTEAFF
TRBJ1-1 | TRBV6-5 | NA | NA | TGTGCCAGCAGTTACGAGAGTTTGGGAACAGGGCTAACGGCTTTCTTT | CASSYESLGTGLTAFF
TRBJ1-2 | TRBV11-2 | NA | NA | TGTGCCAGCAGCTTAGCGGTGCAGGAAGTTAACTATGGCTACACCTTC | CASSLAVQEVNYGYTF